Listed below are T cell receptor beta chains from one sample, sequenced in a study of T cells in narcolepsy. Only in-frame clones appear in the TCRdb table, and some are missing; sequencing was by immunoSEQ multiplex PCR. The data show approximately 35,000 clones, approximately 77% seen once. The sequenced sample consisted of memory (CD45RA-) CD4+ T cells from blood. These receptors all stem from a human donor in good health. Each CDR3 is given with its conserved first and last residue. The D gene is left open where the match is weak. Size values are once, few and many counts, or a class for expanded clones, and some rows have none.

D gene	J gene	V gene	clone size	CDR3 protein	CDR3 DNA
-	TRBJ1-5	TRBV9	once	CASSADSGFQPQHF	TGTGCCAGCAGCGCGGACAGCGGATTTCAGCCCCAGCATTTT
-	TRBJ1-4	TRBV30	once	CARKPQGRNEKLFF	TGTGCCCGCAAACCTCAGGGGAGGAATGAAAAACTGTTTTTT
TRBD1	TRBJ1-4	TRBV5-1	-	CASSPSYRGGEKLFF	TGCGCCAGCAGCCCCAGTTACAGGGGGGGAGAAAAACTGTTTTTT
TRBD1	TRBJ2-3	TRBV5-1	-	CASSVTGGPSTDTQYF	TGCGCCAGCAGCGTCACAGGGGGCCCCTCCACAGATACGCAGTATTTT
-	TRBJ1-5	TRBV5-4	-	CASSMGGDQPQHF	TGTGCCAGCAGCATGGGGGGGGACCAGCCCCAGCATTTT
-	TRBJ2-7	TRBV21-1	once	CASRGRGGLSYEQYF	TGTGCCAGCAGGGGACGCGGGGGGTTATCCTACGAGCAGTACTTC
-	TRBJ1-3	TRBV2	once	CASRAGTAGNTIYF	TGTGCCAGCAGGGCCGGGACGGCTGGAAACACCATATATTTT
TRBD2	TRBJ2-2	TRBV6-4	-	CASSEAGGGTGELFF	TGTGCCAGCAGTGAGGCGGGGGGTGGCACCGGGGAGCTGTTTTTT
TRBD2	TRBJ2-5	TRBV18	-	CASSQRLAAYQETRYF	TGTGCCAGCTCTCAGCGACTAGCGGCGTACCAAGAGACCCGGTACTTC
-	TRBJ2-7	TRBV6-1	-	CASSDQGRGREQYF	TGTGCCAGCAGTGATCAAGGCAGGGGACGAGAGCAGTACTTC
-	TRBJ1-5	TRBV7-9	-	CASSLDLQPQHF	TGTGCCAGCAGCTTAGATCTTCAGCCCCAGCATTTT
-	TRBJ1-1	TRBV5-1	-	CASSLEGLNTEAFF	TGCGCCAGCAGCTTGGAAGGGTTGAACACTGAAGCTTTCTTT
TRBD1	TRBJ1-6	TRBV5-1	-	CASSLGQGVPLHF	TGCGCCAGCAGCTTGGGACAGGGAGTCCCCCTCCACTTT
TRBD2	TRBJ2-7	TRBV5-1	-	CASSLLAGGPYEQYF	TGCGCCAGCAGCCTCCTAGCGGGGGGGCCTTACGAGCAGTACTTC
TRBD2	TRBJ2-7	TRBV19	-	CASSISAGVAEQYF	TGTGCCAGTAGTATTTCTGCGGGAGTCGCCGAGCAGTACTTC
-	TRBJ1-5	TRBV7-2	-	CASSLAGHGNQPQHF	TGTGCCAGCAGCTTAGCGGGACACGGTAATCAGCCCCAGCATTTT
TRBD1	TRBJ1-2	TRBV30	-	CAWSAHRDRLGYTF	TGTGCCTGGAGCGCACACCGGGACAGGCTTGGCTACACCTTC
-	TRBJ2-1	TRBV11-2	-	CASSPRIRNEQFF	TGTGCCAGCAGCCCCCGTATTCGGAATGAGCAGTTCTTC
TRBD2	TRBJ2-1	TRBV9	-	CASSVVGTSDEQFF	TGTGCCAGCAGCGTAGTTGGGACTAGCGATGAGCAGTTCTTC
TRBD1	TRBJ2-7	TRBV9	-	CASSVGGTASYEQYF	TGTGCCAGCAGCGTAGGTGGGACAGCTTCCTACGAGCAGTACTTC
-	TRBJ2-1	TRBV5-1	-	CASSTTGTLLMEEQFF	TGCGCCAGCAGCACAACCGGGACACTCCTTATGGAGGAGCAGTTCTTC
-	TRBJ1-5	TRBV19	-	CASSIPIGASNQPQHF	TGTGCCAGTAGTATTCCGATCGGGGCGAGCAATCAGCCCCAGCATTTT
-	TRBJ2-7	TRBV5-1	-	CASSLEGQQGEQYF	TGCGCCAGCAGCCTGGAAGGACAGCAAGGCGAGCAGTACTTC
TRBD2	TRBJ2-1	TRBV15	-	CATSEEKRLAGYNEQFF	TGTGCCACCAGCGAGGAAAAGCGACTAGCGGGTTACAATGAGCAGTTCTTC
-	TRBJ2-6	TRBV27	once	CASSSGAGANVLTF	TGTGCCAGCAGTTCGGGGGCAGGGGCCAACGTCCTGACTTTC
-	TRBJ2-7	TRBV9	-	CASSVDSSYEQYF	TGTGCCAGCAGCGTAGATTCGAGCTACGAGCAGTACTTC
-	TRBJ2-3	TRBV30	-	CAWNRGGSTDTQYF	TGTGCCTGGAACAGGGGAGGGAGCACAGATACGCAGTATTTT
-	TRBJ1-1	TRBV12-5	-	CASAGMNTEAFF	TGTGCTAGTGCCGGGATGAACACTGAAGCTTTCTTT
-	TRBJ1-2	TRBV9	-	CASSAGTGEGYTF	TGTGCCAGCAGCGCCGGGACCGGGGAAGGCTACACCTTC
TRBD1	TRBJ1-5	TRBV6-6	-	CASRTGNQPQHF	TGTGCCAGCCGGACAGGGAATCAGCCCCAGCATTTT
-	TRBJ1-2	TRBV9	-	CASSVSGRLGYTF	TGTGCCAGCAGCGTAAGCGGAAGACTTGGCTACACCTTC
-	TRBJ1-6	TRBV10-3	-	CATSNSPLHF	TGTGCCACTTCGAATTCACCCCTCCACTTT
TRBD1	TRBJ1-4	TRBV28	-	CASTGQGRGEKLFF	TGTGCCAGCACCGGACAGGGAAGGGGTGAAAAACTGTTTTTT
-	TRBJ1-4	TRBV5-4	-	CASSLDRSNEKLFF	TGTGCCAGCAGCCTCGACAGGAGTAATGAAAAACTGTTTTTT
-	TRBJ1-1	TRBV6-5	-	CASSYSDRRTEAFF	TGTGCCAGCAGTTACTCCGACAGGAGGACTGAAGCTTTCTTT
-	TRBJ1-5	TRBV5-5	-	CASRAGDPGRSDNQPQHF	TGTGCCAGCAGGGCTGGGGACCCCGGACGGTCGGACAATCAGCCCCAGCATTTT